These 23 T cell receptor beta chains were all obtained from the same sample, sequenced in a study of early T cells in non-severe SARS-CoV-2 infection. TCRdb recomputed calls from the 5' RACE reads with MiXCR, one row per CDR3 protein. The sample yields 50,000 to 70,000 distinct CDR3 sequences, 6% to 8.5% seen once. Sequencing input: whole blood. These receptors were taken from an adult who was a healthcare worker with PCR-confirmed SARS-CoV-2 infection or an uninfected control (not recorded which).

This clonotype has just a few counts. V usage is TRBV7-2 and J usage is TRBJ1-2, with D uncertain. This CDR3 has 15 residues. V gave up 0 bases and J gave up 8 bases, with 16 bases separating them. Germline assignment: CDR1 SGHTA and CDR2 FQGNSA. CDR3 bases: TGTGCCAGCAGCTTAGCGGGCAGTAGTACTGAGGGCTACACCTTC. It yields the protein CASSLAGSSTEGYTF.

This clonotype was picked up many times. The chain uses TRBV7-8 and TRBJ2-7; weak D call: TRBD1 (5 bases). The V gene's germline CDR1 is SGHVS and CDR2 FQNEAQ. V gave up 6 bases and J gave up 3 bases, with 12 bases separating them. The CDR3 totals 13 residues. The CDR3 DNA sequence: TGTGCCAGCAGTCGAGAGACAGTCTACGAGCAGTACTTC. It translates to CASSRETVYEQYF.

This sequence joins TRBV29-1 and TRBJ2-7; D is ambiguous. Trimming pared 3 bases from V and 3 bases from J, leaving 9 bases between. Germline V lookup: CDR1 SQVTM, CDR2 ANQGSEA. The CDR3 covers 12 residues. The CDR3 protein is CSVDFGDYEQYF. DNA of the CDR3: TGCAGCGTTGATTTCGGAGACTACGAGCAGTACTTC.

This chain uses TRBV5-1 with TRBJ2-3, with 8 nucleotides matching TRBD1. Germline loops: CDR1 SGHRS, CDR2 YFSETQ. The V segment lost 4 bases and the J segment 3 bases; nucleotides outside the gene matches: 4. This CDR3 is 14 amino acids long. The CDR3 coding sequence is TGCGCCAGCAGCCTCCGACAGGGGACAGATACGCAGTATTTT. Translating it yields CASSLRQGTDTQYF.

Many counts were recorded for this clonotype. The chain employs TRBV28 and TRBJ2-2; TRBD2 matches at 8 bases. This CDR3 has 15 amino acids. Germline loops: CDR1 MDHEN, CDR2 SYDVKM. V lost 5 bases and J lost 0; bases outside the gene matches: 2. The DNA for the CDR3 is TGTGCCAGCAGTAACGGGAGGGCGAACACCGGGGAGCTGTTTTTT. Translating it yields CASSNGRANTGELFF.

The sample holds many counts of this clonotype. The chain combines TRBV19 with TRBJ2-6; D gene unclear. The germline V and J ends were trimmed by 4 bases and 3 bases, with 4 bases remaining between them. Germline V lookup: CDR1 LNHDA, CDR2 SQIVND (reference sequence). This CDR3 comprises 13 residues. The CDR3 loop reads CASSKHGANVLTF. CDR3 sequence (DNA): TGTGCCAGTAGTAAACATGGGGCCAACGTCCTGACTTTC.

This clonotype was recorded many times. The rearrangement links TRBV7-6 to TRBJ1-2; TRBD1 matches at 12 bases. Germline CDR1 reads SGHVS; CDR2 reads FNYEAQ. The CDR3 loop spans 15 amino acids. The ends lost 5 bases at V and 7 bases at J; junction bases unmatched: 8. This CDR3 is CASSLGTGGDFGYTF. The CDR3 nucleotides read TGTGCCAGCAGCCTGGGGACAGGGGGCGATTTTGGCTACACCTTC.

This clonotype was observed many times. The junction and the germline gene differ at one end; a read error may be behind it. V usage is TRBV28 and J usage is TRBJ2-7; D is unresolved. This CDR3 is 12 amino acids long. CDR1 and CDR2 from the germline V gene are MDHEN and SYDVKM. The CDR3 DNA reads TGTGCCAGCAGTCGCGATACCCGGGTAAATAACTTC. Amino acid sequence: CASSRDTRVNNF.

This chain links TRBV15 with TRBJ1-1, with D possibly matching TRBD1 (6 bases). Deletions cut 3 bases from V and 4 bases from J, with 18 bases between. There are 16 residues in the CDR3. The germline gives CDR1 LNHNV, CDR2 YYDKDF (reference sequence). CDR3 DNA sequence: TGTGCCACCAGCAGTTCCTATAGGGGGTTTGGCACTGAAGCTTTCTTT. Translated, it gives CATSSSYRGFGTEAFF.

This clonotype turned up a few times. The V gene is TRBV7-8, the J gene TRBJ1-5, with D possibly TRBD1 on 5 matching bases. Germline assignment: CDR1 SGHVS and CDR2 FQNEAQ. Trimming removed 5 bases at V and 5 bases at J, with 16 bases between. This CDR3 comprises 15 residues. Here the CDR3 reads CASSPGGGSDQPQHF. In DNA, the CDR3 is TGTGCCAGCAGCCCGGGGGGAGGAAGCGATCAGCCCCAGCATTTT.

This clonotype was seen repeatedly, ten times or more. V usage is TRBV28 and J usage is TRBJ1-2; 10 bases line up with TRBD1. V trimming: 5 bases; J trimming: 4 bases; junction bases outside the gene matches: 7. Per the germline V gene, CDR1 is MDHEN and CDR2 is SYDVKM. The CDR3 runs 15 residues. The CDR3 bases are TGTGCCAGCAGTACCGGACAGGGGGGGACCTATGGCTACACCTTC. It encodes CASSTGQGGTYGYTF.

The V gene is TRBV2, the J gene TRBJ1-6; no clear D gene. The length of the CDR3 is 12 residues. The germline gives CDR1 SNHLY, CDR2 FYNNEI. Trimming left V 7 bases short and J 8 bases short, with 9 bases between. CDR3 region: CASKKADSPLHF. In DNA, the CDR3 is TGTGCCAGCAAGAAGGCGGATTCACCCCTCCACTTT.

The V gene is TRBV5-4, the J gene TRBJ2-1; the match to TRBD2 covers 7 bases. This CDR3 is built from 14 residues. V shed 4 bases and J 7 bases; nucleotides not matched to a gene: 8. Germline lookup yields CDR1 SGHNT and CDR2 YYREEE (reference sequence). The CDR3 sequence: CASSPQLADNEQFF. The CDR3 DNA is TGTGCCAGCAGCCCCCAGCTAGCGGATAATGAGCAGTTCTTC.

This clonotype has ten or more counts. The CDR3 DNA reads TGTGCCAGCAGCCCCCGACAGGGTGTTACTCAGCCCCAGCATTTT. This encodes CASSPRQGVTQPQHF. The chain employs TRBV3-1 and TRBJ1-5; TRBD1 matches at 7 bases. Germline V CDR1 and CDR2: LGHDT, YNNKEL (reference sequence). Trimming removed 4 bases from V and 6 bases from J; junction bases left unmatched: 9. CDR3 length: 15 amino acids.

In this sample, this clonotype turned up many times. The gene calls are TRBV10-1 and TRBJ2-5; 10 bases align to TRBD2. J gave up 2 bases and V 4 bases, and 7 bases lay outside the gene matches. Germline assignment: CDR1 WNHNN and CDR2 SYGVQD (reference sequence). This CDR3 has 16 amino acids. The CDR3 here is CASSALAGGQQETQYF. The CDR3 nucleotides read TGCGCCAGCAGTGCCTTAGCGGGAGGCCAACAAGAGACCCAGTACTTC.

The chain uses TRBV29-1 and TRBJ1-2; D might be TRBD1 (5 bases). The ends were cut back, 4 bases at V and 4 bases at J, with 7 bases in the middle. Germline assignment: CDR1 SQVTM and CDR2 ANQGSEA. The CDR3 contains 11 residues. This chain's CDR3 is CSVATAYGYTF. The CDR3 DNA follows: TGCAGCGTTGCGACAGCCTATGGCTACACCTTC. The full variable domain, in which reference TRBV29-1 and TRBJ1-2 provide the parts outside the CDR3, is SAVISQKPSRDICQRGTSLTIQCQVDSQVTMMFWYRQQPGQSLTLIATANQGSEATYESGFVIDKFPISRPNLTFSTLTVSNMSPEDSSIYLCSVATAYGYTFGSGTRLTVV.

This clonotype occurred many times. Here the CDR3 DNA reads TGTGCCAGCAGCTTAGATGGGGACTCGATTATCCAAAACATTCAGTACTTC. This translates into CASSLDGDSIIQNIQYF. The chain has TRBV11-2 and TRBJ2-4; D may be TRBD2 (6 bases). This CDR3 comprises 17 residues. V was cut by 0 bases and J by 5 bases, with 17 bases left in between. Germline V gene data show CDR1 as SGHAT and CDR2 as FQNNGV.

CDR3 protein: CASSLETASAGELFF. In nucleotides, the CDR3 is TGTGCCAGCAGCTTAGAGACAGCGAGCGCCGGGGAGCTGTTTTTT. The rearrangement joins TRBV13 to TRBJ2-2; D is possibly TRBD1 (5 bases). The CDR3 has 15 amino acids. Germline assignment: CDR1 PRHDT and CDR2 FYEKMQ (reference sequence). The V end lost 1 base, the J end lost 6 bases, and 12 bases lay between the germline ends.

This clonotype was seen ten or more times. J is TRBJ2-7 and V is TRBV7-3, with TRBD2 identical over 9 bases. CDR3 length: 14 amino acids. The germline gives CDR1 SGHTA, CDR2 FQGTGA. Trimming at V came to 6 bases and at J to 0 bases, leaving 3 bases not matched to a gene. The CDR3 coding sequence is TGTGCCAGCAGTCTAGCGGGATCCTCCTACGAGCAGTACTTC. Translating it yields CASSLAGSSYEQYF.

This clonotype was observed at least ten times. The chain employs TRBV19 and TRBJ2-7, with D possibly TRBD2 on 6 matching bases. V was shortened by 1 base and J by 1 base, with 8 bases between the two germline ends. The CDR3 loop spans 14 amino acids. Germline V gene sequence: CDR1 LNHDA, CDR2 SQIVND (reference sequence). The chain's CDR3 is CASSIAGESYEQYF. CDR3 coding DNA: TGTGCCAGTAGTATAGCGGGAGAGTCCTACGAGCAGTACTTC. The full variable domain, completed using reference TRBV19 and TRBJ2-7, is DGGITQSPKYLFRKEGQNVTLSCEQNLNHDAMYWYRQDPGQGLRLIYYSQIVNDFQKGDIAEGYSVSREKKESFPLTVTSAQKNPTAFYLCASSIAGESYEQYFGPGTRLTVT.

This clonotype was seen ten or more times. The chain's CDR3 is CASREGQGLNTEAFF. Here the CDR3 DNA reads TGTGCCAGCAGAGAAGGACAGGGGTTGAACACTGAAGCTTTCTTT. This rearrangement joins TRBV14 to TRBJ1-1, with 9 bases matching TRBD1. CDR1 is SGHDN and CDR2 is FVKESK in the germline V gene. The V segment lost 6 bases and the J segment 0 bases; nucleotides outside the gene matches: 5. The CDR3 has 15 residues.

This chain links TRBV5-1 with TRBJ2-6; D is undetermined. Germline values: CDR1 SGHRS, CDR2 YFSETQ. The V gene lost 0 bases and the J gene lost 1 base, with 5 bases spanning the gap. The length of the CDR3 is 15 residues. The CDR3 bases are TGCGCCAGCAGCTTGGTCGAATCTGGGGCCAACGTCCTGACTTTC. Encoded protein: CASSLVESGANVLTF.

V gene TRBV7-2 combines with J gene TRBJ2-1; the D is unclear. This CDR3 is 15 amino acids long. CDR1 is SGHTA, CDR2 FQGNSA, per germline. Trimming removed 3 bases from V and 0 bases from J, with 9 bases in between. CDR3 region: CASSLTRSSYNEQFF. CDR3 bases: TGTGCCAGCAGCTTGACCCGAAGCTCCTACAATGAGCAGTTCTTC.